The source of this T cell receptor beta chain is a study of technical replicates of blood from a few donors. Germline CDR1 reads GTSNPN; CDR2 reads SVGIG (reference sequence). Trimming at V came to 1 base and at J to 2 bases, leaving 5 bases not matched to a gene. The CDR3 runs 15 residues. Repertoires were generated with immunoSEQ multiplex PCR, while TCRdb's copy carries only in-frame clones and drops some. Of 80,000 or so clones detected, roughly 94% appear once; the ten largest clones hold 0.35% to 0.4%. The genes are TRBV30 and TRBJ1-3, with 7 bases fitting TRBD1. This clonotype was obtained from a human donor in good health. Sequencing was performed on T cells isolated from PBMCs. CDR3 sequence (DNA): TGTGCCTGGAGTGCTGACAGGGCAACTGGAAACACCATATATTTT. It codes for CAWSADRATGNTIYF.